One sample yielded the 21 T cell receptor beta chains listed below, sequenced in a study of cytomegalovirus exposure and HLA in healthy donors. The method was immunoSEQ multiplex PCR; TCRdb's version includes in-frame clones alone and lacks a portion of them. The table includes approximately 300,000 clones, more than 80% detected once. Material for sequencing was PBMCs. The receptor source for this set is a woman between 18 and 29 years old in good health and CMV-seronegative.

The chain joins TRBV10-3 to TRBJ2-7, with D uncertain. CDR3 length: 13 amino acids. CDR1 is ENHRY and CDR2 is SYGVKD in the germline V gene. V was cut by 6 bases and J by 3 bases, with 12 bases left in between. The CDR3 DNA reads TGTGCCATCAGCCGAGATCCAAACTACGAGCAGTACTTC. Amino acids: CAISRDPNYEQYF.

V and J are TRBV7-2 and TRBJ1-1; D call uncertain. Trimming shortened V by 1 base and J by 11 bases, and 17 bases separated the two germline ends. There are 14 residues in the CDR3. Germline values: CDR1 SGHTA, CDR2 FQGNSA. The CDR3 sequence: CASSLVARPPGAFF. The CDR3 nucleotides read TGTGCCAGCAGCTTAGTAGCCCGTCCCCCGGGGGCTTTCTTT.

This clone was seen only once. The chain is built from TRBV7-3 and TRBJ2-5; 7 positions agree with TRBD1. V shed 5 bases, J shed 9 bases, and the junction held 27 bases outside the gene matches. The germline V gene encodes CDR1 SGHTA and CDR2 FQGTGA. This CDR3 spans 19 amino acids. The CDR3 DNA reads as TGTGCCAGCAGCCCACTGCCCCTTCCAGACAGGGCCGGACCACGGGCCCAGTACTTC. The encoded protein is CASSPLPLPDRAGPRAQYF.

The V and J genes are TRBV4-3 and TRBJ2-7, with D possibly TRBD1 on 5 matching bases. There are 16 residues in the CDR3. CDR1 is LGHNA and CDR2 is YSLEER in the germline V gene. V lost 0 bases to trimming and J lost 7 bases, with 19 bases between them. The CDR3 DNA reads as TGCGCCAGCAGCCAAGAGAGGACAACTCTGAAAGCAGAGCAGTACTTC. Translating gives CASSQERTTLKAEQYF.

This clone was observed at least ten times. The sample holds other DNA sequences that translate to the same CDR3. The chain links TRBV5-1 to TRBJ2-5, with TRBD2 matching 8 bases. V shed 0 bases, J shed 5 bases, and the junction held 3 bases outside the gene matches. CDR3 size: 14 residues. Germline V CDR1 and CDR2: SGHRS, YFSETQ. CDR3 in DNA: TGCGCCAGCAGCTTGGCGGGGGGGCGGGAGACCCAGTACTTC. This translates into CASSLAGGRETQYF.

This clone was seen a single time. The chain is built from TRBV6-5 and TRBJ1-1, with 7 bases lining up with TRBD1. Trimming took 3 bases from V and 5 from J; bases not matched to a gene: 3. The CDR3 runs to 13 residues. Per the germline V gene, CDR1 is MNHEY and CDR2 is SVGAGI. The CDR3: CASSYSRGTEAFF. DNA for the CDR3: TGTGCCAGCAGTTATTCCAGGGGGACTGAAGCTTTCTTT.

The rearrangement uses TRBV2 and TRBJ2-1; 12 bases line up with TRBD2. Germline V CDR1 and CDR2: SNHLY, FYNNEI. J gave up 6 bases and V 6 bases, and 3 bases lay outside the gene matches. This CDR3 region has 14 residues. This CDR3 reads CASRRLAGVNEQFF. The CDR3 bases are TGTGCCAGCAGGAGACTAGCGGGAGTCAATGAGCAGTTCTTC.

This chain joins TRBV5-1 and TRBJ2-5; 12 bases agree with TRBD1. Germline lookup yields CDR1 SGHRS and CDR2 YFSETQ. With 4 bases clipped from V and 2 bases from J, the junction kept 6 bases outside the gene matches. The CDR3 extends over 16 amino acids. CDR3 loop: CASSPGQGAGQETQYF. CDR3 coding DNA: TGCGCCAGCAGCCCGGGACAGGGGGCAGGGCAAGAGACCCAGTACTTC.

The chain couples TRBV7-2 to TRBJ2-7; D remains unclear. The CDR3 totals 16 residues. V dropped 3 bases and J dropped 6 bases, with 21 bases sitting between them. Germline CDR1 SGHTA, CDR2 FQGNSA. For the CDR3, the DNA is TGTGCCAGCAGCTTGCGGCTAGTAATCTCTCCGGGCGAGCAGTACTTC. This sequence encodes CASSLRLVISPGEQYF.

V is TRBV28 and J is TRBJ2-7, with TRBD1 identical over 9 bases. The V segment lost 4 bases and the J segment 6 bases; nucleotides outside the gene matches: 10. Germline loops: CDR1 MDHEN, CDR2 SYDVKM. The CDR3 totals 15 residues. The DNA for the CDR3 is TGTGCCAGCAGTTCCGCGGGACAGGGCTGGAGCGAGCAGTACTTC. This translates into CASSSAGQGWSEQYF.

This clone was picked up a small number of times. The J gene is TRBJ2-5, the V gene TRBV27; TRBD2 matches 12 bases. The CDR3 is 13 residues long. V was pared by 6 bases and J by 4 bases, with 0 bases of the junction left unmatched. The V gene's germline CDR1 is MNHEY and CDR2 SMNVEV (reference sequence). The CDR3 nucleotides are TGTGCCAGCAGGACTAGCGGGAGAGAGACCCAGTACTTC. Translation: CASRTSGRETQYF.

The chain joins TRBV2 to TRBJ1-3, with unresolved D. The germline gives CDR1 SNHLY, CDR2 FYNNEI. The CDR3 has 11 residues. V shed 4 bases and J shed 8 bases, with 6 bases lying between them. The CDR3 reads CASSAVDTIYF. The CDR3 coding sequence is TGTGCCAGCAGTGCTGTAGACACCATATATTTT.

The V call is TRBV20-1, the J call TRBJ1-2; D is unresolved. The length of the CDR3 is 11 residues. V shed 0 bases and J shed 13 bases, with 12 bases lying between them. The germline V gene has CDR1 DFQATT and CDR2 SNEGSKA (reference sequence). The CDR3 DNA is TGCAGTGCTAGAGATCAATACAGCCGCACCTTC. Residues: CSARDQYSRTF.

This sequence joins TRBV6-1 and TRBJ1-4; D is unresolved. The CDR3 is 14 amino acids. Per the germline V gene, CDR1 is MNHNS and CDR2 is SASEGT. Between the trimmed V and J ends, which lost 2 bases and 2 bases, there was a span of 6 bases. The CDR3 protein is CASSEQFTNEKLFF. CDR3 DNA sequence: TGTGCCAGCAGTGAACAGTTCACTAATGAAAAACTGTTTTTT.

The chain combines TRBV6-6 with TRBJ1-1; 10 bases are a match to TRBD1. The V gene's germline CDR1 is MNHNY and CDR2 SVGAGI (reference sequence). The CDR3 has 14 amino acids. The ends lost 3 bases at V and 6 bases at J; junction bases unmatched: 4. CDR3 residues: CASSYSTGGPEAFF. DNA of the CDR3: TGTGCCAGCAGTTATTCGACAGGGGGCCCTGAAGCTTTCTTT.

The chain couples TRBV28 to TRBJ1-1; D gene uncertain. This CDR3 has 13 amino acids. The V end lost 3 bases, the J end lost 4 bases, and 9 bases lay between the germline ends. CDR1 is MDHEN, CDR2 SYDVKM, per germline. CDR3 loop: CASSFPPSTEAFF. DNA of the CDR3: TGTGCCAGCAGTTTCCCGCCGAGCACTGAAGCTTTCTTT. The full variable domain, rest sourced from reference TRBV28 and TRBJ1-1, is DVKVTQSSRYLVKRTGEKVFLECVQDMDHENMFWYRQDPGLGLRLIYFSYDVKMKEKGDIPEGYSVSREKKERFSLILESASTNQTSMYLCASSFPPSTEAFFGQGTRLTVV.

This clone was counted between two and nine times. The genes are TRBV7-6 and TRBJ2-1; 13 nucleotides align to TRBD2. J was trimmed by 7 bases and V by 0 bases; bases with no gene match: 6. Germline assignment: CDR1 SGHVS and CDR2 FNYEAQ. The CDR3 extends over 17 amino acids. As DNA, the CDR3 is TGTGCCAGCAGCTTAGCATGGACTAGCGGGAGTAGGAATGAGCAGTTCTTC. Translated: CASSLAWTSGSRNEQFF.

This clone was detected once. This sequence joins TRBV19 and TRBJ1-5, with TRBD1 matching over 7 bases. The CDR3 sequence is 16 residues long. The trim removed 6 bases at V and 0 bases at J, leaving 8 bases unmatched. Germline V lookup: CDR1 LNHDA, CDR2 SQIVND (reference sequence). CDR3 bases: TGTGCCAGTAGACTCTCGGCAGGGGGTAGCAATCAGCCCCAGCATTTT. It encodes CASRLSAGGSNQPQHF.

V and J are TRBV19 and TRBJ2-1, with 11 bases fitting TRBD2. This CDR3 region has 16 residues. Trimming at V came to 4 bases and at J to 9 bases, leaving 11 bases not matched to a gene. The germline CDR1 and CDR2 sequences are LNHDA and SQIVND (reference sequence). The CDR3 region is CASSTRGLAGGGEQFF. Here the CDR3 DNA reads TGTGCCAGTAGTACGCGTGGGCTAGCGGGAGGAGGTGAGCAGTTCTTC.

The genes are TRBV29-1 and TRBJ1-1; no clear D. The CDR3 spans 12 residues. V was clipped by 7 bases and J by 7 bases, with 16 bases between them. Germline V gene data show CDR1 as SQVTM and CDR2 as ANQGSEA. CDR3 sequence reads: CSAEALGYEAFF. The DNA for the CDR3 is TGCAGCGCTGAGGCCCTAGGCTATGAAGCTTTCTTT.

The chain employs TRBV29-1 and TRBJ2-5; 7 nucleotides match TRBD2. This CDR3 region has 12 residues. Losses at the gene ends were 5 bases for V and 5 bases for J; bases not matched to a gene: 5. Looked up from germline, CDR1 is SQVTM and CDR2 is ANQGSEA. In DNA form, the CDR3 reads TGCAGCGTTCACATCGGGAGGGAGACCCAGTACTTC. Amino acids: CSVHIGRETQYF.